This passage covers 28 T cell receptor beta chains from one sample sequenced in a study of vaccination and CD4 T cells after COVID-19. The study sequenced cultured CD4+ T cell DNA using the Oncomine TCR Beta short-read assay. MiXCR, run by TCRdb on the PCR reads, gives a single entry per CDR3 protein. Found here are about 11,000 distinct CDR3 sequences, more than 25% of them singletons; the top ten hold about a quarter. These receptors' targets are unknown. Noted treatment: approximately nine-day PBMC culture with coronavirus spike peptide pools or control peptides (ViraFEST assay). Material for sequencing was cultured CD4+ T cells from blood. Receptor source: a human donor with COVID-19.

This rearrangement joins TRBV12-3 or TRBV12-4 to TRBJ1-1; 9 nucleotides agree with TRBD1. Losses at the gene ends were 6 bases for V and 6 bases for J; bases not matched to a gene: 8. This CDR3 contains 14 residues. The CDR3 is CASSPGQGGAEAFF. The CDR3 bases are TGTGCCAGCAGCCCGGGACAGGGTGGCGCTGAAGCTTTCTTT.

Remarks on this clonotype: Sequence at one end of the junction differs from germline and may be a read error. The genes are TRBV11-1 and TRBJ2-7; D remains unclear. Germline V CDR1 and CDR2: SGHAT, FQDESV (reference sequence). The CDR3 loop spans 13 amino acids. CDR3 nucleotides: TGCGCCAGCAGCACACATAACGAGGAGGAGCAGTACTTC. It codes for CASSTHNEEEQYF. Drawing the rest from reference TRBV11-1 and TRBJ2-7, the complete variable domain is EAEVAQSPRYKITEKSQAVAFWCDPISGHATLYWYRQILGQGPELLVQFQDESVVDDSQLPKDRFSAERLKGVDSTLKIQPAELGDSAMYLCASSTHNEEEQYFGPGTRLTVT.

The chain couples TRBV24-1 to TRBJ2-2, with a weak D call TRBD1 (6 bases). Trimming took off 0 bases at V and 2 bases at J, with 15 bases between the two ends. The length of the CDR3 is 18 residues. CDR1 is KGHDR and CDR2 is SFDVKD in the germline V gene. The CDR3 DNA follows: TGTGCCACCAGTGATTTGCGAGCAGGGGCGGTAAACACCGGGGAGCTGTTTTTT. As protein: CATSDLRAGAVNTGELFF.

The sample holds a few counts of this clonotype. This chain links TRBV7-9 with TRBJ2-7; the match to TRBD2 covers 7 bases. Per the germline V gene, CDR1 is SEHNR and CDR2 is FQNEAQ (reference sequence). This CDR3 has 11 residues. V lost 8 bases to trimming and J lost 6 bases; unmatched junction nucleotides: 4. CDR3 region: CASARGVEQYF. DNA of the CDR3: TGTGCCAGCGCCCGGGGGGTCGAGCAGTACTTC.

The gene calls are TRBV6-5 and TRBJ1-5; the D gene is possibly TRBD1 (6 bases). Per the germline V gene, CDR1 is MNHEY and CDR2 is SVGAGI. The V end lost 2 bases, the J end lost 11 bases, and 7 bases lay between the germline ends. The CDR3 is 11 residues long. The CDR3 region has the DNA TGTGCCAGCAGTTACGAGGGGGCCCAGCATTTT. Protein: CASSYEGAQHF.

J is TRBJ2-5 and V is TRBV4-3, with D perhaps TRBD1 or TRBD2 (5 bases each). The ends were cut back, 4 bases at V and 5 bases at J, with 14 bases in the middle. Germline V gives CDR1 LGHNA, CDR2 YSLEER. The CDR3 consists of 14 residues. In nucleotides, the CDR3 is TGCGCCAGCAGCCCAGACAGAGGGTTGGAGACCCAGTACTTC. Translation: CASSPDRGLETQYF.

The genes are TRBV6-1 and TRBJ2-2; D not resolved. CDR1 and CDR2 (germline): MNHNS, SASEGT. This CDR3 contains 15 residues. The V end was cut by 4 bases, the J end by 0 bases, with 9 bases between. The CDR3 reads CASSVSRTNTGELFF. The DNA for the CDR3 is TGTGCCAGCAGTGTGTCCAGGACGAACACCGGGGAGCTGTTTTTT.

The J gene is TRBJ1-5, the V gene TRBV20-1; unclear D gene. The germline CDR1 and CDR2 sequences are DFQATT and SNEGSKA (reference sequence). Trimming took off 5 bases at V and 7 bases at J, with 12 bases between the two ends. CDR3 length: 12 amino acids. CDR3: CSAGGGRQPQHF. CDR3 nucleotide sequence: TGCAGTGCTGGAGGAGGGAGGCAGCCCCAGCATTTT.

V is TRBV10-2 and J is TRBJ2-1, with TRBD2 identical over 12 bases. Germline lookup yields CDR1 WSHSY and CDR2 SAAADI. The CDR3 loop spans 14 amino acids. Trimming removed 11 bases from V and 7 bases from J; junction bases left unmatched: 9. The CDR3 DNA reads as TGCGCCGTTCGACTAGCGGGGGTCGTGAATGAGCAGTTCTTC. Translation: CAVRLAGVVNEQFF.

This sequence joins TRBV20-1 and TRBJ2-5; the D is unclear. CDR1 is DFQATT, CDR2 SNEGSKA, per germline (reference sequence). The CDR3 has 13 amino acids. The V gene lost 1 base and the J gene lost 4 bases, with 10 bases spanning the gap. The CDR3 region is CSARAGYRETQYF. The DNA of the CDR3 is TGCAGTGCTAGAGCCGGTTACCGAGAGACCCAGTACTTC.

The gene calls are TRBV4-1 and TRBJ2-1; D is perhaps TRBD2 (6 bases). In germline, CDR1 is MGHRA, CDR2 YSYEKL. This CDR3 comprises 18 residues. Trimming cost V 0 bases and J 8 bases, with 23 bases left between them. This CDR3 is CASSQDNQVGGFLDEQFF. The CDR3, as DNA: TGCGCCAGCAGCCAAGATAATCAAGTGGGGGGATTCTTAGATGAGCAGTTCTTC.

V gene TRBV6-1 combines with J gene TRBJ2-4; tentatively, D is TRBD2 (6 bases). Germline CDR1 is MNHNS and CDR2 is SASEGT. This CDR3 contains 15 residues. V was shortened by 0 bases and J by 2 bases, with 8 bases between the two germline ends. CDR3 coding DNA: TGTGCCAGCAGTGAAGCGGGCGGGACCAAAAACATTCAGTACTTC. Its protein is CASSEAGGTKNIQYF.

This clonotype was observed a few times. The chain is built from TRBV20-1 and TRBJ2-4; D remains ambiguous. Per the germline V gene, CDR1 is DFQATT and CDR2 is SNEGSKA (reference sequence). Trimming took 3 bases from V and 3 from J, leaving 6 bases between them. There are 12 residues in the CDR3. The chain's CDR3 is CSASENKNIQYF. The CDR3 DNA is TGCAGTGCTAGCGAAAACAAAAACATTCAGTACTTC.

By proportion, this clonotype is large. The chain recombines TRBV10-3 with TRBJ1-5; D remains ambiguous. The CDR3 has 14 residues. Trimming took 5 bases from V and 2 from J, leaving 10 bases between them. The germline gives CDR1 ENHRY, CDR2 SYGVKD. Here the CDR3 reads CAISRRRGNQPQHF. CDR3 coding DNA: TGTGCCATCAGTCGGAGACGGGGCAATCAGCCCCAGCATTTT.

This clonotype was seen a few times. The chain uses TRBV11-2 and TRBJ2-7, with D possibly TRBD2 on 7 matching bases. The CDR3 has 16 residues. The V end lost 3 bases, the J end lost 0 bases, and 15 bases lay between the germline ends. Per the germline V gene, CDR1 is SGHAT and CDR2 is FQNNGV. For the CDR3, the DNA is TGTGCCAGCAGCTTCCTGCGGGGGCGGAGCTCCTACGAGCAGTACTTC. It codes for CASSFLRGRSSYEQYF. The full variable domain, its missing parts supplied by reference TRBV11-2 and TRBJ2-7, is EAGVAQSPRYKIIEKRQSVAFWCNPISGHATLYWYQQILGQGPKLLIQFQNNGVVDDSQLPKDRFSAERLKGVDSTLKIQPAKLEDSAVYLCASSFLRGRSSYEQYFGPGTRLTVT.

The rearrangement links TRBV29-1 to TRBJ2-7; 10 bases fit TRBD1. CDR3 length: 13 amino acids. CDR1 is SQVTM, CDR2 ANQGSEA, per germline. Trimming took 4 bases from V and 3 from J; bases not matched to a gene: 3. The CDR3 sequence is CSVARDRGYEQYF. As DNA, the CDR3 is TGCAGCGTTGCGCGGGACAGGGGCTACGAGCAGTACTTC.

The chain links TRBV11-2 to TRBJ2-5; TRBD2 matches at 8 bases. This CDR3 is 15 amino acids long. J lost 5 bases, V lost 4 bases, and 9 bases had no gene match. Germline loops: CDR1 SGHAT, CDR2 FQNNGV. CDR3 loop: CASSSPGSGEETQYF. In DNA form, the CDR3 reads TGTGCCAGCAGCTCCCCCGGTAGCGGGGAGGAGACCCAGTACTTC.

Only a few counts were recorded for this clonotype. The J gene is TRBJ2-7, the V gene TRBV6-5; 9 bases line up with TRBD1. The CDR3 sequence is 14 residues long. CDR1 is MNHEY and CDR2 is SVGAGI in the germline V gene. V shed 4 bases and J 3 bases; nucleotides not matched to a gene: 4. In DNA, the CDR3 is TGTGCCAGCAGTTCTCCGGGACAGGGCTACGAGCAGTACTTC. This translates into CASSSPGQGYEQYF.

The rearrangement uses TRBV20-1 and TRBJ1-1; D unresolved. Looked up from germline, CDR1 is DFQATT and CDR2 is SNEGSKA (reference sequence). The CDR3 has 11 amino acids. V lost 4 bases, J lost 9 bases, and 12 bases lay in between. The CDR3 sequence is CSATDLEKAFF. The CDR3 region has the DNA TGCAGTGCTACCGATTTGGAAAAAGCTTTCTTT.

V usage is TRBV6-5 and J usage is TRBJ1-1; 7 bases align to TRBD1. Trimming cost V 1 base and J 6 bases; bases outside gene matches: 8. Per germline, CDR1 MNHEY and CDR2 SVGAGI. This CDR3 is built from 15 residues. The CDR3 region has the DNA TGTGCCAGCAGTTACTTTCGACAGGGATTGTCTGAAGCTTTCTTT. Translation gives CASSYFRQGLSEAFF.

CDR3 DNA sequence: TGTGCCAGCAGCTTAGGGCAGGGACCTGGCTACACCTTC. Its protein product is CASSLGQGPGYTF. The J gene is TRBJ1-2, the V gene TRBV11-2, with a possible D match to TRBD1 (5 bases). Germline lookup yields CDR1 SGHAT and CDR2 FQNNGV. The V end lost 1 base, the J end lost 7 bases, and 10 bases lay between the germline ends. This CDR3 has 13 residues.

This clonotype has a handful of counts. CDR3 DNA: TGTGCCGGATCGAACTACAGGGGGCGTGATTCACCCCTCCACTTT. Amino acids: CAGSNYRGRDSPLHF. The rearrangement links TRBV2 to TRBJ1-6, with 9 bases aligning to TRBD1. This CDR3 comprises 15 residues. V lost 11 bases and J lost 8; bases outside the gene matches: 13. Germline CDR1 SNHLY, CDR2 FYNNEI.

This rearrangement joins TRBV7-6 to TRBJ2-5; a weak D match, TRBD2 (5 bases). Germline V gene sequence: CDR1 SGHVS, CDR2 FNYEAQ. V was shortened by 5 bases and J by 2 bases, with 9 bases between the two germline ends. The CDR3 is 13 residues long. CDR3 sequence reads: CASSEGLQETQYF. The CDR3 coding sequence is TGTGCCAGCAGCGAAGGACTGCAAGAGACCCAGTACTTC.

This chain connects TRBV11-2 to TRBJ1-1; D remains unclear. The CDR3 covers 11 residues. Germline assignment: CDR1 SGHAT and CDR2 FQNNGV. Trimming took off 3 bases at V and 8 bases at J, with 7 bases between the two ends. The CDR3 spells CASSFPLEAFF. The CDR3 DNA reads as TGTGCCAGCAGCTTCCCGCTCGAAGCTTTCTTT. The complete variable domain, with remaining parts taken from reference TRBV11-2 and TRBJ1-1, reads EAGVAQSPRYKIIEKRQSVAFWCNPISGHATLYWYQQILGQGPKLLIQFQNNGVVDDSQLPKDRFSAERLKGVDSTLKIQPAKLEDSAVYLCASSFPLEAFFGQGTRLTVV.

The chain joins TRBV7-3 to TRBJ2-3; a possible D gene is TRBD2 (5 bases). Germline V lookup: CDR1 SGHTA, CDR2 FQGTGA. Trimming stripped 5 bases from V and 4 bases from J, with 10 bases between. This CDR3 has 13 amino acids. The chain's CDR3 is CASSQAGPDTQYF. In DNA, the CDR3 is TGTGCCAGCAGCCAGGCGGGTCCAGATACGCAGTATTTT.

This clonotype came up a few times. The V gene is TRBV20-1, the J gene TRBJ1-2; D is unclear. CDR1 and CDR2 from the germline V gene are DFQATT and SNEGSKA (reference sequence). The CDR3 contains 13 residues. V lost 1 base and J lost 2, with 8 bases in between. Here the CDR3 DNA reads TGCAGTGCTAGAGGTGAAGGAAACTATGGCTACACCTTC. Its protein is CSARGEGNYGYTF.

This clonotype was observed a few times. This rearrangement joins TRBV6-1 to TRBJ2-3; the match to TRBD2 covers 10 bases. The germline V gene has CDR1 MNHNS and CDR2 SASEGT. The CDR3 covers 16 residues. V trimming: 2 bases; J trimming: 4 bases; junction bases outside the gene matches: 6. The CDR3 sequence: CASSELSGGGSDTQYF. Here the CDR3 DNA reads TGTGCCAGCAGTGAACTCAGCGGGGGGGGGTCAGATACGCAGTATTTT.

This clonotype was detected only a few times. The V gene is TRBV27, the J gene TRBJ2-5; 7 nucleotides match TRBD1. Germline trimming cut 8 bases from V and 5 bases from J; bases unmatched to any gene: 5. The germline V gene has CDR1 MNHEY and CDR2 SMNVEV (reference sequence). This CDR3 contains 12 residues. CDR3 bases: TGTGCCAGCGGGGACAGAAGGGAGACCCAGTACTTC. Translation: CASGDRRETQYF.